The clone carrying this T cell receptor (beta chain) was seen only a few times. TCRdb re-derived calls from the RACE reads in MiXCR, one entry per CDR3 protein. The data show approximately 100,000 distinct CDR3 sequences, less than 10% seen once. The sample belongs to a study of human T cells and chemical hapten exposure. Study background: The sensitizing agent was 2% DPC, placed on roughly 2 cm by roughly 2 cm of upper inner arm skin. Patients got weekly scalp diphenylcyclopropenone doses over the roughly 24-week study. Yields of TCR per sample differed, chiefly owing to small differences in pooled library volume.

The time point is: patch test 2, 6 weeks after DPC sensitization. The treatment denotes: therapeutic diphenylcyclopropenone sensitization with weekly scalp DPC. The J segment lost 3 bases and the V segment lost 5 bases, leaving 16 bases of the junction unmatched. Germline CDR1 is SGHTA and CDR2 is FQGNSA. The CDR3 contains 18 residues. The origin of this receptor is a woman in her 40s with alopecia areata. Some clones in this sample may be carry-over from other donors' samples. V is TRBV7-2 and J is TRBJ2-3; 8 bases align to TRBD2. The sample here was whole blood, taken in connection with sensitization to the hapten diphenylcyclopropenone (DPC). The CDR3 loop reads CASSQPRRSGLATDTQYF. The CDR3 bases are TGTGCCAGCAGCCAACCCCGGCGCTCTGGACTAGCTACAGATACGCAGTATTTT.